This T cell receptor beta chain was sequenced for a study of post-analysis software for immune sequencing data. Overall study: Multiple sclerosis in the patients followed relapsing-remitting, secondary progressive and progressive-relapsing courses. Study-wide results and limits: Those samples that were prepared in the same batch co-clustered strongly by F measure. Relative to controls, patients with multiple sclerosis showed significantly lower normalized Chao1 diversity. There were several TRBV segments more frequent in patients than controls, and TRBV5-6, TRBV5-1 and TRBV20-1 were among them.

The CDR3 is 12 amino acids. The trim removed 6 bases at V and 0 bases at J, leaving 2 bases unmatched. Per germline, CDR1 SQVTM and CDR2 ANQGSEA. This clonotype was detected many times. Its antigen is currently unknown. Unique molecular identifiers were built into the TCR beta cDNA libraries. The authors obtained approximately 460,000 cDNA molecules from around 0.96 to 9.9 million T cells. TCRdb reprocessed the PCR reads via MiXCR and lists one record per CDR3 protein. Among hundreds of thousands of distinct CDR3 sequences listed, around 27% were seen once. The sequence was collected from a girl aged 5-17 years with multiple sclerosis. The sample comprised blood. The chain is built from TRBV29-1 and TRBJ2-7; 7 nucleotides match TRBD2. CDR3 nucleotide sequence: TGCAGCGTGACTAGCTCCTCCTACGAGCAGTACTTC. Its protein is CSVTSSSYEQYF.